A single sample is the source of the 15 T cell receptor beta chains below, sequenced in a study of blood T cell repertoires in COVID-19. Repertoires were generated with immunoSEQ multiplex PCR, while TCRdb's copy carries only in-frame clones and drops some. Of some 170,000 clones in the sample, approximately 84% were seen once. Sequencing was carried out using PBMCs or T cells enriched from blood (not recorded which). These receptors all stem from a human donor with acute COVID-19. The donor label of this sample is uncertain.

In this sample, this clone turned up once. This sequence joins TRBV4-1 and TRBJ2-3, with 11 nucleotides matching TRBD2. The length of the CDR3 is 20 residues. The germline V gene encodes CDR1 MGHRA and CDR2 YSYEKL. V dropped 0 bases and J dropped 0; count of bases not matched to a gene: 11. CDR3 sequence: CASSQDQVRLAGPSTDTQYF. The CDR3 DNA is TGCGCCAGCAGCCAAGATCAAGTCCGACTAGCGGGGCCTAGCACAGATACGCAGTATTTT.

The chain employs TRBV5-4 and TRBJ2-1; 8 bases line up with TRBD1. Germline CDR1 reads SGHNT; CDR2 reads YYREEE (reference sequence). V trimming: 0 bases; J trimming: 3 bases; junction bases outside the gene matches: 5. This CDR3 spans 16 amino acids. CDR3 sequence (DNA): TGTGCCAGCAGCTTGGATGACAGGGGCAGCTACAATGAGCAGTTCTTC. Translation gives CASSLDDRGSYNEQFF.

This clone occurred once. The J gene is TRBJ1-5, the V gene TRBV7-3; 8 bases are a match to TRBD1. Germline values: CDR1 SGHTA, CDR2 FQGTGA. After removal of 0 bases from V and 2 bases from J, the junction contained 0 bases not matched to a gene. This CDR3 contains 15 residues. CDR3 in DNA: TGTGCCAGCAGCTTAACGACAGGGGGCAATCAGCCCCAGCATTTT. Its protein is CASSLTTGGNQPQHF.

The J gene is TRBJ2-7, the V gene TRBV7-9, with TRBD1 matching over 7 bases. Unmatched junction bases numbered 7, after V lost 6 bases and J lost 2 bases. The CDR3 totals 14 residues. Per germline, CDR1 SEHNR and CDR2 FQNEAQ (reference sequence). In nucleotides, the CDR3 is TGTGCCAGCAGTCCCGGGACAGTAGCCTACGAGCAGTACTTC. Translated, it gives CASSPGTVAYEQYF.

The chain joins TRBV28 to TRBJ1-2, with no clear D. This CDR3 has 13 residues. CDR1 and CDR2 (germline): MDHEN, SYDVKM. V was trimmed by 1 base and J by 7 bases, leaving 10 bases between them. The CDR3 sequence: CASSLFEAAGYTF. DNA of the CDR3: TGTGCCAGCAGTTTATTTGAGGCTGCTGGCTACACCTTC.

The CDR3 loop reads CASSFGRARGEGRELFF. CDR3 nucleotide sequence: TGTGCCAGCAGCTTTGGCAGGGCTAGAGGTGAAGGACGGGAGCTGTTTTTT. The chain carries TRBV12-1 and TRBJ2-2; the table gives TRBD1 as D, unverified against the DNA. TRBV12-1 is labeled a pseudogene. CDR3 size: 17 residues.

The chain employs TRBV2 and TRBJ1-5; 8 bases are a match to TRBD1. V was clipped by 3 bases and J by 7 bases; unmatched bases: 8. Germline V gives CDR1 SNHLY, CDR2 FYNNEI. The CDR3 covers 15 residues. The CDR3 here is CASSDPGGVGQPQHF. The CDR3, as DNA: TGTGCCAGCAGTGACCCAGGGGGCGTGGGGCAGCCCCAGCATTTT.

The chain combines TRBV6-4 with TRBJ2-7, with TRBD1 identical over 8 bases. CDR1 and CDR2 (germline): MRHNA, SNTAGT. The V and J ends lost 6 bases and 3 bases, in that order; junction bases with no gene match: 7. This CDR3 contains 14 residues. The CDR3 DNA is TGTGCCAGCAGCGCCTCCAGGGGGCTCTACGAGCAGTACTTC. It translates to CASSASRGLYEQYF.

CDR3 residues: CASSVDQGGGTDTQYF. Written as DNA, the CDR3 is TGTGCCAGCAGCGTAGATCAGGGGGGTGGCACAGATACGCAGTATTTT. The chain joins TRBV9 to TRBJ2-3; TRBD1 is a possible D gene (7 bases). Deletions cut 0 bases from V and 1 base from J, with 12 bases between. CDR1 SGDLS and CDR2 YYNGEE come from the germline V gene. The CDR3 contains 16 residues.

This clone was counted a single time. The conserved closing phenylalanine or tryptophan is absent in this CDR3, likely reflecting a read error. J is TRBJ1-2 and V is TRBV7-3; D is undetermined. V dropped 2 bases and J dropped 8 bases, with 15 bases sitting between them. The germline V gene encodes CDR1 SGHTA and CDR2 FQGTGA. This CDR3 spans 14 amino acids. The CDR3, as DNA: TGTGCCAGCAGCTTAGGGTCAGCGGGTTCCGGCTACACCTCC. Its protein is CASSLGSAGSGYTS.

This rearrangement joins TRBV19 to TRBJ2-1; 7 nucleotides line up with TRBD1. The length of the CDR3 is 14 residues. V lost 5 bases, J lost 2 bases, and 3 bases stayed unmatched. Germline lookup yields CDR1 LNHDA and CDR2 SQIVND (reference sequence). Here the CDR3 DNA reads TGTGCCAGTAGTCCGGGACAGACCTACAATGAGCAGTTCTTC. It is translated as CASSPGQTYNEQFF.

The rearrangement links TRBV10-3 to TRBJ2-7; TRBD1 matches at 8 bases. The V segment lost 6 bases and the J segment 2 bases; nucleotides outside the gene matches: 12. From germline, CDR1 is ENHRY and CDR2 SYGVKD. The CDR3 runs 16 residues. The CDR3 here is CAIRTGALDYPYEQYF. The CDR3 nucleotides read TGTGCCATCAGGACAGGGGCCCTAGACTACCCCTACGAGCAGTACTTC.

CDR3 sequence reads: CASSMLGEAKNIQYF. Written as DNA, the CDR3 is TGTGCCAGTAGTATGCTAGGGGAAGCCAAAAACATTCAGTACTTC. V is TRBV19 and J is TRBJ2-4; possibly TRBD1 for D (5 bases). Germline V CDR1 and CDR2: LNHDA, SQIVND (reference sequence). The CDR3 totals 15 residues. With 3 bases removed from V and 0 bases from J, the gap between germline ends came to 9 bases.

This rearrangement joins TRBV6-2 or TRBV6-3 to TRBJ2-1; 9 nucleotides align to TRBD2. Germline values: CDR1 MNHEY, CDR2 SVGEGT. The CDR3 runs 16 residues. Germline trimming cut 6 bases from V and 4 bases from J; bases unmatched to any gene: 10. The CDR3 DNA is TGTGCCAGCAGCCAACTACTAGCGGGCCAGTACAATGAGCAGTTCTTC. Residues: CASSQLLAGQYNEQFF.

The CDR3: CASSQDTGPYGYTF. CDR3 DNA: TGCGCCAGCAGCCAAGATACAGGGCCCTATGGCTACACCTTC. The chain has TRBV4-3 and TRBJ1-2; possible D gene TRBD1, 6 bases. With 0 bases removed from V and 4 bases from J, the gap between germline ends came to 9 bases. CDR1 and CDR2 from the germline V gene are LGHNA and YSLEER. This CDR3 comprises 14 residues.